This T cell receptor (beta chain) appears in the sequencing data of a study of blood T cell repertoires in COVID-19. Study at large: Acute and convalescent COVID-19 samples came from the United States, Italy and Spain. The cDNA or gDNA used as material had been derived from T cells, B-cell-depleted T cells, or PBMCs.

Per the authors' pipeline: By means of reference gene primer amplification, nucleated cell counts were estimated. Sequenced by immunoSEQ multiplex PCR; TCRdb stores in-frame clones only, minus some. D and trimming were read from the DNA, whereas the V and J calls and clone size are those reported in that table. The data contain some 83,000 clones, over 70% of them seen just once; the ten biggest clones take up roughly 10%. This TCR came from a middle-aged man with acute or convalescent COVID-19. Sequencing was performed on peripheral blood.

The CDR3 nucleotides are TGTGCCACCAGTGACCCGAGCCGGGAGAAATCCTACAATGAGCAGTTCTTC. This gives the protein CATSDPSREKSYNEQFF. The chain uses TRBV24-1 and TRBJ2-1; D might be TRBD2 (6 bases). CDR3 length: 17 residues. Germline V gene sequence: CDR1 KGHDR, CDR2 SFDVKD. The germline V and J ends were trimmed by 4 bases and 1 base, with 16 bases remaining between them.